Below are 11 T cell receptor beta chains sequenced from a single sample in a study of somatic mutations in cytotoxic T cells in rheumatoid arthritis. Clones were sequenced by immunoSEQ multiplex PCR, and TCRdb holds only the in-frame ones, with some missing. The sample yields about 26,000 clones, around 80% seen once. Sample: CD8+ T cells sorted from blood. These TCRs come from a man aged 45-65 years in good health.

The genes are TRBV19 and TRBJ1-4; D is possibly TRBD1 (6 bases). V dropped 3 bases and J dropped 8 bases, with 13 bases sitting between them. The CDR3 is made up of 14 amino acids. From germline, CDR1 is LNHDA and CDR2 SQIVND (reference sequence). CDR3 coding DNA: TGTGCCAGTAGTATTAGGGACAAAGGCGAAAAACTGTTTTTT. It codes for CASSIRDKGEKLFF.

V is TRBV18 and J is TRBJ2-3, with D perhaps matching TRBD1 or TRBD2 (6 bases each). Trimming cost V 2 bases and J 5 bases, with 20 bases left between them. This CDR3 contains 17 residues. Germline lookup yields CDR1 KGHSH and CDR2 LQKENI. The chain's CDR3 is CASSPEIRGDPRDTQYF. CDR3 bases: TGTGCCAGCTCACCAGAGATTAGGGGGGATCCGAGAGATACGCAGTATTTT.

CDR3 DNA: TGTGCCAGTAGTTGGGGGGCAGCTTACGAGCAGTACTTC. This encodes CASSWGAAYEQYF. This chain uses TRBV19 with TRBJ2-7, with D tentatively TRBD1 or TRBD2 (6 bases each). V lost 5 bases to trimming and J lost 4 bases, with 12 bases between them. This CDR3 is built from 13 residues. Germline V gene data show CDR1 as LNHDA and CDR2 as SQIVND (reference sequence).

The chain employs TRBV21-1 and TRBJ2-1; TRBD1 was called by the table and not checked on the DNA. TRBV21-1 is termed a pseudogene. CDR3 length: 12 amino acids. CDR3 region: CASSIYRPAGFF. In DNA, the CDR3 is TGTGCCAGCAGCATATACAGGCCTGCAGGGTTCTTC.

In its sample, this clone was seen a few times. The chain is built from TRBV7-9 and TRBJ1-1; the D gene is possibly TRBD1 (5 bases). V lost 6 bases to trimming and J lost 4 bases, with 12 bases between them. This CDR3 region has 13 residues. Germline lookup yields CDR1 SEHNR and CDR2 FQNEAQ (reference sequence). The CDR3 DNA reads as TGTGCCAGCAGGAGTGGGACGGGCACTGAAGCTTTCTTT. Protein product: CASRSGTGTEAFF.

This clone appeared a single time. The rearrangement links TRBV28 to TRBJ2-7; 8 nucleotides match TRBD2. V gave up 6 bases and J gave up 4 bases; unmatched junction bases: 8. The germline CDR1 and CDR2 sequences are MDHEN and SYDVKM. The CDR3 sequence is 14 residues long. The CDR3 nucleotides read TGTGCCAGCAGAAGTTTAGCGGGACTTTACGAGCAGTACTTC. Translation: CASRSLAGLYEQYF. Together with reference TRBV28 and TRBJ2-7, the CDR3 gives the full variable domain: DVKVTQSSRYLVKRTGEKVFLECVQDMDHENMFWYRQDPGLGLRLIYFSYDVKMKEKGDIPEGYSVSREKKERFSLILESASTNQTSMYLCASRSLAGLYEQYFGPGTRLTVT.

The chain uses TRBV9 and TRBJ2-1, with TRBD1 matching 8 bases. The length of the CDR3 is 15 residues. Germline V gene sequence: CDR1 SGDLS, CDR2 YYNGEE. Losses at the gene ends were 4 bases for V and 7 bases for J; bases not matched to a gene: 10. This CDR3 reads CASSSRTGSPNEQFF. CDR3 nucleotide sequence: TGTGCCAGCAGCTCCCGGACAGGGTCCCCAAATGAGCAGTTCTTC.

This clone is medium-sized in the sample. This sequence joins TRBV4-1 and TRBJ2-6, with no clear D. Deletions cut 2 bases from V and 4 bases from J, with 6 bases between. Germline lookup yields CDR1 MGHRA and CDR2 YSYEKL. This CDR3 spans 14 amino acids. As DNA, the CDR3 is TGCGCCAGCAGCCAACCCTCGGGGGCCAACGTCCTGACTTTC. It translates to CASSQPSGANVLTF.

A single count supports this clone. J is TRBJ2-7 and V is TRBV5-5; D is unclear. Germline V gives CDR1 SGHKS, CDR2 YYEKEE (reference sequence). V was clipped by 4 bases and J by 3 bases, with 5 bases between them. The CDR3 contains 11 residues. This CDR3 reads CASSPRYEQYF. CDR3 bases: TGTGCCAGCAGCCCTCGCTACGAGCAGTACTTC.

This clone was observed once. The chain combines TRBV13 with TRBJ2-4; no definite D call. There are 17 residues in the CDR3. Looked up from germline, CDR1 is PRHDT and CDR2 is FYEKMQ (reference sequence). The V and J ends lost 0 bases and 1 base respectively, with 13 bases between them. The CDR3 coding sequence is TGTGCCAGCAGCTTAGGCTATGGCTCCGTGGCCAAAAACATTCAGTACTTC. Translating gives CASSLGYGSVAKNIQYF.

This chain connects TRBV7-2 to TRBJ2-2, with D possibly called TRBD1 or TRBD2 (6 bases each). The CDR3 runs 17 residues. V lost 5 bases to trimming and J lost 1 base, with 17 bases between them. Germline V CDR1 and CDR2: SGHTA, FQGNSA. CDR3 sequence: CASSQKGGSWNTGELFF. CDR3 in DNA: TGTGCCAGCAGCCAGAAAGGGGGGAGTTGGAACACCGGGGAGCTGTTTTTT.